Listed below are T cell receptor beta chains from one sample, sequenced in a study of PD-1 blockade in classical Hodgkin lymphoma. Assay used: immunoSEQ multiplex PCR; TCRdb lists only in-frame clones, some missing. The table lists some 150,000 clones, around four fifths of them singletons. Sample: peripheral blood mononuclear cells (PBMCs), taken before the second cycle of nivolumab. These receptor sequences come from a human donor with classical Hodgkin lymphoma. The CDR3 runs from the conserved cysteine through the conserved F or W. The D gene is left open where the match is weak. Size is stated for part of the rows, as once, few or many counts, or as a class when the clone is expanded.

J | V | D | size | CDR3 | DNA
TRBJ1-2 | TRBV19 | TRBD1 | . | CASSSTIGQGDYTF | TGTGCCAGTAGTTCCACCATCGGGCAGGGGGACTACACCTTC
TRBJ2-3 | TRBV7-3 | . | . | CASSRYYTDTQYF | TGTGCCAGCAGCCGATACTACACAGATACGCAGTATTTT
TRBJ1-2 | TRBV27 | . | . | CASRISGRGGREDYTF | TGTGCCAGCAGGATCAGCGGGAGAGGGGGGCGGGAAGACTACACCTTC
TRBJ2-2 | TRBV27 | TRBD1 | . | CASRGTGQGLVQGELFF | TGTGCCAGCAGGGGGACGGGACAGGGCCTAGTTCAAGGGGAGCTGTTTTTT
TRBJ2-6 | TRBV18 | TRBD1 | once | CASSPRDRISGANVLTF | TGTGCCAGCTCACCACGGGACAGGATATCTGGGGCCAACGTCCTGACTTTC
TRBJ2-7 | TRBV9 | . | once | CASKPRAHEQYF | TGTGCCAGTAAGCCCAGGGCCCACGAGCAGTACTTC
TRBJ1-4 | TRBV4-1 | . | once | CASSQVAATNEKLFF | TGCGCCAGCAGCCAAGTCGCTGCAACTAATGAAAAACTGTTTTTT
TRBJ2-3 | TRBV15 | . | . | CATSSGGGTDTQYF | TGTGCCACCAGCAGTGGCGGGGGCACAGATACGCAGTATTTT
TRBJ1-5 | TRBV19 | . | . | CASSRAGQVYWDQPQHF | TGTGCCAGTAGTAGGGCCGGGCAGGTCTATTGGGATCAGCCCCAGCATTTT
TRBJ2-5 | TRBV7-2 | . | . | CASSLWPTSLRETQYF | TGTGCCAGCAGCTTATGGCCCACTTCCCTTAGAGAGACCCAGTACTTC
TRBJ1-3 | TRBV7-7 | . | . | CASSLGQGNTIYF | TGTGCCAGCAGCTTAGGACAGGGAAACACCATATATTTT
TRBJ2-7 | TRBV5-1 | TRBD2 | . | CASGISGAYEQYF | TGCGCCAGCGGGATTAGCGGGGCCTACGAGCAGTACTTC
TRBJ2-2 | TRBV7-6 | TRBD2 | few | CASSFLAGEDTGELFF | TGTGCCAGCAGCTTCCTAGCGGGGGAGGACACCGGGGAGCTGTTTTTT
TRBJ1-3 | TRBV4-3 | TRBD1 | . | CASSQVLGTGSYTIYF | TGCGCCAGCAGCCAAGTTCTCGGGACAGGGTCATACACCATATATTTT
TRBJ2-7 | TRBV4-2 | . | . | CASSLGHRNSLYEQYF | TGTGCCAGCAGCTTGGGGCATCGCAACTCTCTCTACGAGCAGTACTTC
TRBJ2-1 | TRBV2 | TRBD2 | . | CASRTSGGPYNEQFF | TGTGCCAGCAGGACTAGCGGGGGCCCCTACAATGAGCAGTTCTTC
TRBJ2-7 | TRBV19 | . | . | CASSIPGYEQYF | TGTGCCAGTAGTATTCCCGGCTACGAGCAGTACTTC